Presented here are 21 T cell receptor beta chains from one specimen sequenced in a study of response to subunit inactivated influenza vaccine (dated by TCRdb to the late 2010s). The library relied on RT-PCR. The sequencer was an Illumina HiSeq 2500. Using fastp trimming at Q25 and MiXCR clonotype assembly, TCRdb reanalyzed the public sequencing data and kept in-frame beta chains. Rows merge per CDR3 protein into single entries with the most common DNA and genes. The sample yields fewer than 250,000 distinct CDR3 sequences; approximately 15% were counted once. The ten top clones hold roughly 24% of the sample. This specimen consisted of CD8+ T cells sorted from PBMCs, obtained approximately 5 days after vaccination. Every receptor here comes from a man aged 50 to 60 who received an inactivated influenza vaccine. Donor details come from another sample of the same person, matched by shared clones.

V and J are TRBV25-1 and TRBJ2-2; D remains ambiguous. CDR3 length: 12 amino acids. Germline V lookup: CDR1 MGHDK, CDR2 SYGVNS. V lost 7 bases and J 3 bases, leaving 6 bases between the germline ends. The CDR3 region has the DNA TGTGCCAGCAACGCTGACACCGGGGAGCTGTTTTTT. Protein product: CASNADTGELFF.

This clonotype was detected only a few times. This chain links TRBV4-3 with TRBJ2-7; D possibly uses TRBD1 or TRBD2 (5 bases each). V was shortened by 4 bases and J by 2 bases, with 18 bases between the two germline ends. This CDR3 has 16 amino acids. Germline-derived CDR1 and CDR2 are LGHNA and YSLEER. Written as DNA, the CDR3 is TGCGCCAGCAGCCGAGACCGGGACCATGGGGCCTACGAGCAGTACTTC. Amino acids: CASSRDRDHGAYEQYF.

The V and J genes are TRBV7-6 and TRBJ2-1; D gene uncertain. CDR1 and CDR2 (germline): SGHVS, FNYEAQ. V was trimmed by 1 base and J by 2 bases, leaving 9 bases between them. The CDR3 runs 15 residues. CDR3 amino acids: CASSLGHRPYNEQFF. In DNA, the CDR3 is TGTGCCAGCAGCTTAGGCCACAGACCCTACAATGAGCAGTTCTTC. The full variable domain, rest sourced from reference TRBV7-6 and TRBJ2-1, is GAGVSQSPRYKVTKRGQDVALRCDPISGHVSLYWYRQALGQGPEFLTYFNYEAQQDKSGLPNDRFSAERPEGSISTLTIQRTEQRDSAMYRCASSLGHRPYNEQFFGPGTRLTVL.

The chain uses TRBV4-1 and TRBJ1-1, with D possibly being TRBD1 (5 bases). The CDR3 is made up of 14 amino acids. Germline values: CDR1 MGHRA, CDR2 YSYEKL. V was shortened by 3 bases and J by 11 bases, with 19 bases between the two germline ends. The chain's CDR3 is CASSHGGTLSGAFF. As DNA, the CDR3 is TGCGCCAGCAGCCATGGCGGGACCTTAAGCGGGGCTTTCTTT.

This clonotype was observed a handful of times. The chain combines TRBV6-2 or TRBV6-3 with TRBJ2-1; weak D call: TRBD2 (6 bases). Germline V gene sequence: CDR1 MNHEY, CDR2 SVGEGT. The CDR3 contains 16 residues. Trimming left V 5 bases short and J 4 bases short, with 18 bases between. CDR3 in amino acids: CASSTGLWAGYNEQFF. The CDR3 nucleotides read TGTGCCAGCAGTACGGGCCTTTGGGCGGGGTACAATGAGCAGTTCTTC.

This clonotype was observed once. V gene TRBV2 combines with J gene TRBJ2-5; TRBD1 matches 7 bases. CDR3 size: 12 residues. After removal of 10 bases from V and 1 base from J, the junction contained 3 bases not matched to a gene. CDR1 and CDR2 (germline): SNHLY, FYNNEI. In DNA form, the CDR3 reads TGTGCCACCCGGGACAGCCAAGAGACCCAGTACTTC. Translated: CATRDSQETQYF.

This clonotype has more than one count but fewer than ten. This rearrangement joins TRBV10-3 to TRBJ2-7; 12 positions agree with TRBD1. Germline V lookup: CDR1 ENHRY, CDR2 SYGVKD. V shed 6 bases, J shed 6 bases, and the junction held 3 bases outside the gene matches. The CDR3 spans 13 residues. Here the CDR3 reads CAIRGQGAAEQYF. The CDR3 region has the DNA TGTGCCATCAGGGGACAGGGGGCAGCCGAGCAGTACTTC.

The gene calls are TRBV6-5 and TRBJ1-5, with D hard to call. There are 14 residues in the CDR3. Trimming pared 2 bases from V and 1 base from J, leaving 6 bases between. Looked up from germline, CDR1 is MNHEY and CDR2 is SVGAGI. This CDR3 reads CASSYRTSNQPQHF. In DNA form, the CDR3 reads TGTGCCAGCAGTTACAGGACCAGCAATCAGCCCCAGCATTTT.

This clonotype was detected a few times. The CDR3 nucleotides read TGCGCCAGCAGCTTGGGGGACAGCGGGGGCAATCAGCCCCAGCATTTT. Protein product: CASSLGDSGGNQPQHF. The V gene is TRBV5-1, the J gene TRBJ1-5; 7 nucleotides match TRBD1. This CDR3 contains 16 residues. Unmatched junction bases numbered 5, after V lost 0 bases and J lost 2 bases. Germline V CDR1 and CDR2: SGHRS, YFSETQ.

This clonotype has just one count. The CDR3 loop reads CAISGGGTKNTEAFF. The CDR3 DNA sequence: TGTGCCATCAGTGGGGGGGGAACAAAGAACACTGAAGCTTTCTTT. This sequence joins TRBV10-3 and TRBJ1-1; TRBD1 might be the D (5 bases). The length of the CDR3 is 15 residues. The germline V and J ends were trimmed by 4 bases and 1 base, with 13 bases remaining between them. Looked up from germline, CDR1 is ENHRY and CDR2 is SYGVKD.

This clonotype was seen a few times. This chain joins TRBV6-2 or TRBV6-3 and TRBJ2-7, with 10 bases lining up with TRBD2. The CDR3 is 14 residues long. J gave up 4 bases and V 3 bases, and 3 bases lay outside the gene matches. Per germline, CDR1 MNHEY and CDR2 SVGEGT. CDR3 bases: TGTGCCAGCAGTTATCTAGCGGGAGAGTACGAGCAGTACTTC. Protein: CASSYLAGEYEQYF.

This chain uses TRBV7-6 with TRBJ2-7; 9 bases match TRBD1. Per germline, CDR1 SGHVS and CDR2 FNYEAQ. V gave up 5 bases and J gave up 1 base; unmatched junction bases: 12. The length of the CDR3 is 17 residues. CDR3 nucleotides: TGTGCCAGCAGCCAGGACAGGGGACCCCCTTTTTCCTACGAGCAGTACTTC. It yields the protein CASSQDRGPPFSYEQYF.

This clonotype showed up just a few times. V gene TRBV7-9 combines with J gene TRBJ2-3; 7 bases line up with TRBD2. The CDR3 length is 13 residues. The V segment lost 0 bases and the J segment 13 bases; nucleotides outside the gene matches: 7. Germline V gene sequence: CDR1 SEHNR, CDR2 FQNEAQ (reference sequence). The CDR3 coding sequence is TGTGCCAGCAGCTTAGCGCAAGCGGGGCCCGAGTATTTT. It is translated as CASSLAQAGPEYF.

The chain uses TRBV5-1 and TRBJ1-1; 9 bases are shared with TRBD1. V shed 3 bases and J 10 bases; nucleotides not matched to a gene: 13. This CDR3 comprises 15 residues. From germline, CDR1 is SGHRS and CDR2 YFSETQ. In DNA, the CDR3 is TGCGCCAGCAGCTCCTCGCCGGGACAGGGTGTCGGAGCTTTCTTT. It yields the protein CASSSSPGQGVGAFF.

This clonotype was seen a handful of times. This chain's CDR3 is CASSLGGPGSNQPQHF. The CDR3 region has the DNA TGTGCCAGCAGCTTAGGCGGGCCAGGGAGCAATCAGCCCCAGCATTTT. The chain uses TRBV7-6 and TRBJ1-5, with D possibly TRBD1 on 5 matching bases. This CDR3 has 16 amino acids. Trimming took off 1 base at V and 1 base at J, with 11 bases between the two ends. The V gene's germline CDR1 is SGHVS and CDR2 FNYEAQ.

About this clonotype itself: An end of the junction differs from the germline gene, which may be a read error. The genes are TRBV28 and TRBJ2-1; 12 bases align to TRBD2. CDR1 MDHEN and CDR2 SYDVKM come from the germline V gene. The CDR3 runs to 20 residues. The CDR3 sequence is CASSLPRYGTSGRPYNAQFF. The CDR3 DNA reads TGTGCCAGCAGTTTACCCCGCTATGGGACTAGCGGGCGTCCATACAATGCGCAGTTCTTC.

This clonotype has a count of ten or more. This chain uses TRBV12-3 or TRBV12-4 with TRBJ1-5; 8 nucleotides match TRBD1. CDR3 length: 14 amino acids. With 5 bases clipped from V and 5 bases from J, the junction kept 5 bases outside the gene matches. The CDR3 loop is CASSPTGGYQPQHF. The CDR3 bases are TGTGCCAGCAGTCCTACAGGGGGGTATCAGCCCCAGCATTTT.

The V and J genes are TRBV2 and TRBJ1-2; D ambiguous. CDR3 length: 14 residues. Per the germline V gene, CDR1 is SNHLY and CDR2 is FYNNEI. V lost 2 bases, J lost 5 bases, and 12 bases lay in between. The CDR3 here is CASSELAGKYGYTF. The CDR3 DNA is TGTGCCAGCAGTGAATTGGCAGGAAAGTATGGCTACACCTTC.

The CDR3 here is CASAAGTSYEQYF. DNA of the CDR3: TGTGCCAGTGCAGCAGGGACCTCCTACGAGCAGTACTTC. V usage is TRBV19 and J usage is TRBJ2-7, with D possibly being TRBD1 or TRBD2 (5 bases each). Trimming left V 8 bases short and J 0 bases short, with 11 bases between. There are 13 residues in the CDR3. The germline gives CDR1 LNHDA, CDR2 SQIVND (reference sequence).

This clonotype was observed many times. V gene TRBV5-6 combines with J gene TRBJ2-7; a weak D match, TRBD1 (6 bases). From germline, CDR1 is SGHDT and CDR2 YYEEEE. Trimming pared 0 bases from V and 0 bases from J, leaving 10 bases between. The CDR3 is made up of 15 amino acids. DNA of the CDR3: TGTGCCAGCAGCTTGGAAACAGGGTTCTCCTACGAGCAGTACTTC. As protein: CASSLETGFSYEQYF.

This clonotype was recorded a few times. The chain couples TRBV20-1 to TRBJ1-2; D not certain. This CDR3 is 14 amino acids long. The V gene lost 5 bases and the J gene lost 1 base, with 14 bases spanning the gap. CDR1 and CDR2 (germline): DFQATT, SNEGSKA (reference sequence). CDR3 in DNA: TGCAGTGCTGCTGACATTCGGAGTAACTATGGCTACACCTTC. Translation: CSAADIRSNYGYTF.